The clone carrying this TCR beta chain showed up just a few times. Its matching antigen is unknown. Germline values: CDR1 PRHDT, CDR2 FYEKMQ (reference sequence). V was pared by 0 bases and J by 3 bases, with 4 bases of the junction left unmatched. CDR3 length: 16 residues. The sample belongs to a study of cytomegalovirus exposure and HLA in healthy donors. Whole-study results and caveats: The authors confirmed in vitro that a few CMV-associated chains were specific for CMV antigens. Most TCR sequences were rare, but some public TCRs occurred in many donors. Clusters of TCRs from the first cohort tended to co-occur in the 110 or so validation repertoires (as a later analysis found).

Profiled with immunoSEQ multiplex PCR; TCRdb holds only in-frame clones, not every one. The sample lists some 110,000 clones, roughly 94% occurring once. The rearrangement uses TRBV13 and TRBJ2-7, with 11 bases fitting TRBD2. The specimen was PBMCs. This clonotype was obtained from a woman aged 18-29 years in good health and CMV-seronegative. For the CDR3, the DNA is TGTGCCAGCAGCTTAGGATACCTAGCGGGGGGCTACGAGCAGTACTTC. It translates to CASSLGYLAGGYEQYF.